The rows below give T cell receptor beta chains drawn from one sample of a study of human T cells and chemical hapten exposure. TCRdb re-called the RACE reads through MiXCR, storing one row per CDR3 protein. The sample includes more than 75,000 distinct CDR3 sequences, 8% to 10% of them seen just once. The specimen was whole blood, collected in connection with sensitization to the hapten diphenylcyclopropenone (DPC). These TCRs come from a woman aged 40 to 50 with alopecia areata. Some clones in this sample may be carry-over from other donors' samples. CDR3s include the opening cysteine and the closing phenylalanine or tryptophan. A D gene is named only where the DNA matches it firmly. Some rows mark clone size as missing; the rest say once, few, many or name a class of expanded clone.

j_gene,d_gene,abundance,v_gene,CDR3nt,CDR3aa
TRBJ2-1,TRBD2,many,TRBV4-2,TGTGCCAGCAGCCAAGATGGCGCACTAGCGGGGGGGTTCAATGAGCAGTTCTTC,CASSQDGALAGGFNEQFF
TRBJ2-1,TRBD2,-,TRBV19,TGTGCCAGTAGTCCGGGGGGACGCTCCTACAATGAGCAGTTCTTC,CASSPGGRSYNEQFF
TRBJ2-5,TRBD1,few,TRBV5-1,TGCGCCAGCAGCGGGGGACAGACACAAGAGACCCAGTACTTC,CASSGGQTQETQYF
TRBJ2-7,-,many,TRBV12-3/TRBV12-4,TGTGCCAGCAGTTTAGCGCTTGGGACCCCCTACGAGCAGTACTTC,CASSLALGTPYEQYF
TRBJ1-3,-,few,TRBV21-1,TGTGCCAGCAGCAAAAAGCGAGACAGGGGGCTAGAATCTGGAAACACCATATATTTT,CASSKKRDRGLESGNTIYF
TRBJ2-2,TRBD2,few,TRBV19,TGTGCCAGTACGGGGGGGCTCCGCACCGGGGAGCTGTTTTTT,CASTGGLRTGELFF
TRBJ2-3,TRBD2,-,TRBV9,TGTGCCAGCAGCGTCTTAACTAGCGGGGAGGATACGCAGTATTTT,CASSVLTSGEDTQYF
TRBJ1-6,-,-,TRBV18,TGTGCCAGCTCACCAACAGATTGGGGCTCACCCCTCCACTTT,CASSPTDWGSPLHF
TRBJ2-1,-,many,TRBV4-3,TGCGCCAGCAGCCAGGGGGAGAGCAGGGGAAATGAGCAGTTCTTC,CASSQGESRGNEQFF
TRBJ1-2,-,-,TRBV7-9,TGTGCCAGCAGCCCAAGGACGCTTAACTATGGCTACACCTTC,CASSPRTLNYGYTF
TRBJ1-1,-,many,TRBV7-2,TGTGCCAGCAGCTTATTTATGGGGGGCTCAACTGAAGCTTTCTTT,CASSLFMGGSTEAFF
TRBJ1-2,-,-,TRBV11-2,TGTGCCAGCAGCTTTGGAACTACTAACTATGGCTACACCTTC,CASSFGTTNYGYTF
TRBJ2-2,-,many,TRBV24-1,TGTGCCACCCAAGGCAGGATCGCGAAAGCGAACACCGGGGAGCTGTTTTTT,CATQGRIAKANTGELFF
TRBJ2-3,-,-,TRBV7-2,TGTGCCAGCAGCCCAGTCCGTAGAAGTATAGCGACAGATACGCAGTATTTT,CASSPVRRSIATDTQYF
TRBJ2-2,-,many,TRBV3-1,TGTGCCAGCAGCCGCCCCGGACAAACCGGGGAGCTGTTTTTT,CASSRPGQTGELFF
TRBJ2-3,-,many,TRBV10-3,TGTGCCATCAGTGAGCAACAGGGTCGAGATACGCAGTATTTT,CAISEQQGRDTQYF
TRBJ2-3,TRBD1,-,TRBV6-5,TGTGCCAGCAGCCGGACAGGGGATACGCAGTATTTT,CASSRTGDTQYF
TRBJ2-6,-,many,TRBV28,TGTGCCAGCAGTTCCCCAGGGTCTGGGGCCAACGTCCTGACTTTC,CASSSPGSGANVLTF
TRBJ2-3,-,-,TRBV6-4,TGTGCCAGCAGTGACAGTCTTTCTTCAGACACAGATACGCAGTATTTT,CASSDSLSSDTDTQYF
TRBJ2-4,-,-,TRBV4-2,TGTGCCAGCAGCCAAGTGGGAGCACGCATTCAGTACTTC,CASSQVGARIQYF
TRBJ2-5,TRBD2,many,TRBV3-1,TGTGCCAGCAGCCAGGGTAGCGGGGGTGTAGAGACCCAGTACTTC,CASSQGSGGVETQYF
TRBJ1-2,-,-,TRBV27,TGTGCCAGCAGTTTGACGGGGGGCTATGGCTACACCTTC,CASSLTGGYGYTF
TRBJ2-7,-,few,TRBV20-1,TGCAGTGCTAGGAATGGAGACCACGCCTACGAGCAGTACTTC,CSARNGDHAYEQYF
TRBJ1-4,-,many,TRBV6-5,TGTGCCAGCAGTAACAGCGGCAGGGTTTGGGAAAAACTGTTTTTT,CASSNSGRVWEKLFF